This T cell receptor beta chain was recorded in a study of blood T cell repertoires in COVID-19 (dated by TCRdb to about 2020). Some background on the complete study: The collaborator samples originated in the United States, Italy and Spain and spanned the acute and convalescent phases of COVID-19. Samples were obtained from the ongoing ImmuneRACE study (first 160 participants) and from over a thousand subjects provided by 6 global collaborators. HLA class I and class II types, where available, came from metadata supplied by the sample provider rather than from assay-based typing. A de-identified subject ID, COVID-19 status, age in years and sex were almost always included in the sample metadata. The material from the prospective study consisted of cDNA or gDNA derived from T cells, B-cell-depleted T cells, or PBMCs. Subjects who had been exposed to COVID-19, were actively infected with it, or had recovered from it provided the deeply sampled blood TCRbeta repertoires that made up the dataset. The repertoires were made available in a free public database intended to serve as a resource for research on the immune response to SARS-CoV-2. Study-wide conclusions, independent of this receptor: How much clinical and demographic metadata was included differed by source and by participant, and the metadata was provided uncurated.

CDR1 and CDR2 (SGHDT, YYEEEE) derive from the germline V gene. From its cysteine to its phenylalanine, the CDR3 spans 14 amino acids. Solely the CDR3 DNA is kept, with 42 bases framed from the first base. Compared with germline, V lacks 2 bases and J lacks 3 bases; bases without a gene match: 2. TCRbeta CDR3 regions were amplified from genomic DNA by means of the immunoSEQ Assay, a bias-controlled multiplex PCR. As for how the authors treated the data: Within the assay, amplification of reference gene primers was used to estimate how many nucleated cells each sample contained. To quantify the absolute abundance of each unique TCRbeta CDR3 rearrangement, sequence reads were collapsed and filtered. Productive Simpson clonality was computed per sample as the square root of Simpson's diversity index over productive rearrangements. In TCRdb, the immuneACCESS table is reduced to in-frame sequences with V and J assigned. These tables do not hold every clone; where another copy was compared, an unresolved V gene accounts for under half, and the others remain unexplained. V and J calls plus clone size are reproduced from that table; the DNA served to infer D and trimming. In all, the sample holds roughly 120,000 clones, and 60% to 85% of those were seen once. The ten largest account for roughly 6% of the sample.

Each collaborating institution followed its own protocols to collect whole blood in K2EDTA tubes. For TCRbeta analysis, collaborators shipped samples as frozen whole blood, isolated PBMCs, or DNA extracted from either of those sample types. The table lists this clone with a count of one. The antigen it binds to is not known. No much larger clonotype is one base removed from it; base qualities were not supplied. The clonotype was recovered from a man aged 70 or older with acute or convalescent COVID-19. Sequenced input: peripheral blood. This chain joins TRBV5-6 to TRBJ2-1; 7 bases in between match TRBD1. CDR3 loop: CASSLQGSYNEQFF. Read as DNA, the sequence is TGTGCCAGCAGCTTACAGGGGAGCTACAATGAGCAGTTCTTC.